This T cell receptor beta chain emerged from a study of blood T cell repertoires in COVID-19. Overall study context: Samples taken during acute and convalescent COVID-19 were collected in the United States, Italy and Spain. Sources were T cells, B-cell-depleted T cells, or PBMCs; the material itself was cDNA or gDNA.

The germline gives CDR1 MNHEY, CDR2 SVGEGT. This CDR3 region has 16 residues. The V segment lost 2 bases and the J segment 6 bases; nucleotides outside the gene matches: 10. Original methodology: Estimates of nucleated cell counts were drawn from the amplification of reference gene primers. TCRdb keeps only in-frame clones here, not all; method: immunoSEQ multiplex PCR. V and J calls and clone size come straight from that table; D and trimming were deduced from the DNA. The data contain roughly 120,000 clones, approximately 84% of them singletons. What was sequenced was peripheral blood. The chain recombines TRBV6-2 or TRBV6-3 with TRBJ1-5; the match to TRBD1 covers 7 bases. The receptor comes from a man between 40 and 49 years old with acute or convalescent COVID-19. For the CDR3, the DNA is TGTGCCAGCAGTTACGGGCACAGGGGCGGTGGTCAGCCCCAGCATTTT. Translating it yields CASSYGHRGGGQPQHF.